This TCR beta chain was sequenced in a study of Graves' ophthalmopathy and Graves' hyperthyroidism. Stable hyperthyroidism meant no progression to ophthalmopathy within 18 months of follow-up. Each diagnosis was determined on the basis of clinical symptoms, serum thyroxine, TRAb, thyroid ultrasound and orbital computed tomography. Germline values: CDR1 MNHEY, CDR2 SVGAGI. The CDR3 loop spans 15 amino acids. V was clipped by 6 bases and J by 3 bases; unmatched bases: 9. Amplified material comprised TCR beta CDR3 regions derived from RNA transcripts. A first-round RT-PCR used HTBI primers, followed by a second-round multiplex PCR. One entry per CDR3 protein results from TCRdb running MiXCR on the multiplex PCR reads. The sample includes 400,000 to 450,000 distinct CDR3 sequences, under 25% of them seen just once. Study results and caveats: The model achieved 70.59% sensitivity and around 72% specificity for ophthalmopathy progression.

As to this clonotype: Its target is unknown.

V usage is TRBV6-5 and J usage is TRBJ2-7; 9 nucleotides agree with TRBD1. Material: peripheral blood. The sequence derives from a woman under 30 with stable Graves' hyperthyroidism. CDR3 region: CASRLYRGLGYEQYF. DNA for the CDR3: TGTGCCAGCAGATTATACAGGGGGCTGGGCTACGAGCAGTACTTC.